Below, one T cell receptor beta chain is given with its context. Sequencing was performed with immunoSEQ multiplex PCR; in TCRdb, only in-frame clones are kept and a portion is missing. The profile shows hundreds of thousands of clones, roughly 70% of them singletons. The data were obtained in a study of shared clonotypes between healthy human individuals. Trimming took off 3 bases at V and 2 bases at J, with 11 bases between the two ends. Germline assignment: CDR1 MDHEN and CDR2 SYDVKM. CDR3 length equals 14 residues. V and J are TRBV28 and TRBJ2-7, with a possible D match to TRBD2 (6 bases). The clonotype was recovered from a woman aged 30 to 39 in good health. Sequenced: memory CD4+ T cells sorted from blood. Subset indicated: CD45RA-negative fraction. CDR3 loop: CASSFGLPPYEQYF. CDR3 sequence (DNA): TGTGCCAGCAGTTTTGGACTACCACCCTACGAGCAGTACTTC. The full variable domain, with the rest looked up from reference TRBV28 and TRBJ2-7, is DVKVTQSSRYLVKRTGEKVFLECVQDMDHENMFWYRQDPGLGLRLIYFSYDVKMKEKGDIPEGYSVSREKKERFSLILESASTNQTSMYLCASSFGLPPYEQYFGPGTRLTVT.